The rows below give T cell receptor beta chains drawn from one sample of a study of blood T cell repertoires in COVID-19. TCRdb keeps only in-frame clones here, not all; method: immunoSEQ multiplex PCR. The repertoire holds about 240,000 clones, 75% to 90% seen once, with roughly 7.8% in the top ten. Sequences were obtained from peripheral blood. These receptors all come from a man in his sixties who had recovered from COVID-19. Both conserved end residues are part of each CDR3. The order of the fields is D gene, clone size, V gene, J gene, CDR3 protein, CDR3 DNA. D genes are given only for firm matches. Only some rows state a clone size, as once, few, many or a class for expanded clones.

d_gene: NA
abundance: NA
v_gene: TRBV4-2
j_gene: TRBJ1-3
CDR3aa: CASSQVPPQGSGNTIYF
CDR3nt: TGTGCCAGCAGCCAAGTTCCCCCGCAGGGCTCTGGAAACACCATATATTTT

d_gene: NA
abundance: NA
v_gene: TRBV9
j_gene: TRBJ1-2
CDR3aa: CASSVELGRGYGYTF
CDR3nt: TGTGCCAGCAGCGTAGAATTGGGTCGGGGTTATGGCTACACCTTC

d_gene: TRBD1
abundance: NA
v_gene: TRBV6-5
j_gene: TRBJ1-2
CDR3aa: CASSSDRAYGYTF
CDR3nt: TGTGCCAGCAGTTCGGACAGGGCCTATGGCTACACCTTC

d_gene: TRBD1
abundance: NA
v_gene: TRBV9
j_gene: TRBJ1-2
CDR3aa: CASSVRTGGNYGYTF
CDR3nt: TGTGCCAGCAGCGTGAGGACAGGGGGCAACTATGGCTACACCTTC

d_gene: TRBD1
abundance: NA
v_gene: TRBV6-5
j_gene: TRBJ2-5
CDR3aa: CASSRDRVWETQYF
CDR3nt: TGTGCCAGCAGCCGGGACAGGGTATGGGAGACCCAGTACTTC

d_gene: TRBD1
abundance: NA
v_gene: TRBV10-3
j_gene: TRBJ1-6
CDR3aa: CATVDPRGNNSPLHF
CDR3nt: TGTGCCACCGTTGACCCCAGGGGGAATAATTCACCCCTCCACTTT

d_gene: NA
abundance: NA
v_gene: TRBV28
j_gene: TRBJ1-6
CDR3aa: CASRGGGDYNSPLHF
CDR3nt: TGTGCCAGCAGGGGGGGAGGGGACTATAATTCACCCCTCCACTTT

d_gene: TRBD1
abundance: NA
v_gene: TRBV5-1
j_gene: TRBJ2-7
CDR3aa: CASSSYRGSYEQYF
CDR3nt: TGCGCCAGCAGCTCTTACAGGGGTTCCTACGAGCAGTACTTC

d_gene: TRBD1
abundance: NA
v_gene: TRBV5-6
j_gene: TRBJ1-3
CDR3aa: CASSLGSWTGALSGNTIYF
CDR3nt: TGTGCCAGCAGCTTGGGTTCATGGACAGGGGCCTTGTCTGGAAACACCATATATTTT

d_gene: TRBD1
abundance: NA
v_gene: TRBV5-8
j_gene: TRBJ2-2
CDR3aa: CASSLGQGLLGWNTGELFF
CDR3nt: TGTGCCAGCAGCTTAGGACAGGGGCTCCTAGGGTGGAACACCGGGGAGCTGTTTTTT

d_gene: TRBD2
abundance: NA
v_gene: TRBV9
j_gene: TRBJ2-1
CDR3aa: CASSLATSGGALGQFF
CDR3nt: TGTGCCAGCAGCCTGGCGACTAGCGGGGGGGCCCTTGGGCAGTTCTTC

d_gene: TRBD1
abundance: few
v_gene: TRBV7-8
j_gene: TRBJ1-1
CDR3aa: CASSLSSRGSGAFF
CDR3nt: TGTGCCAGCAGCTTAAGTAGCAGGGGGTCGGGAGCTTTCTTT

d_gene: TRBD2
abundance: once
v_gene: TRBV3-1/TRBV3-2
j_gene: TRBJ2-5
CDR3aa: CASSQGRTSGGRETQYF
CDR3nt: TGTGCCAGCAGCCAAGGCAGGACTAGCGGGGGAAGAGAGACCCAGTACTTC

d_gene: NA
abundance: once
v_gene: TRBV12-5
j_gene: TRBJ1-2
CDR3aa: CASGPPAASGYTF
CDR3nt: TGTGCTAGTGGTCCCCCCGCAGCGAGCGGCTACACCTTC

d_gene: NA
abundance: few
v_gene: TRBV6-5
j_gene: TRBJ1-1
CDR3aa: CASGRGGTEAFF
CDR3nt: TGTGCCAGCGGACGGGGGGGCACTGAAGCTTTCTTT

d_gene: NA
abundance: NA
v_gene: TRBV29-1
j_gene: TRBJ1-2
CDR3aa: CSVDWQGLINYGYTF
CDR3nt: TGCAGCGTTGATTGGCAGGGACTTATTAACTATGGCTACACCTTC

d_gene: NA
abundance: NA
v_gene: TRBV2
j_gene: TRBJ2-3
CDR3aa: CASRSPQSTDTQYF
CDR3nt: TGTGCCAGCAGGTCCCCGCAGAGCACAGATACGCAGTATTTT

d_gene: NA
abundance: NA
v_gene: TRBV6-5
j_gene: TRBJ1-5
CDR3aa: CASSYSGQGSNQPQHF
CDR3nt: TGTGCCAGCAGTTACTCCGGGCAGGGTAGCAATCAGCCCCAGCATTTT